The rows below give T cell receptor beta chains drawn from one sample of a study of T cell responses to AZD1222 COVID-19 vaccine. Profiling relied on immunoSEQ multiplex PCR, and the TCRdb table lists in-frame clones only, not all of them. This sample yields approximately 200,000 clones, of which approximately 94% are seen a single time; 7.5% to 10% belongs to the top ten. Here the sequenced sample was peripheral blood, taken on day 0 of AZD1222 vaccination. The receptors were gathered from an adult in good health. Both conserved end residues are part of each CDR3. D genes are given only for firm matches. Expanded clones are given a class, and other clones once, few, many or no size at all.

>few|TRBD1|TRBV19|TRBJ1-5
TGTGCCACGGGGACAGGGGATAGCAATCAGCCCCAGCATTTT
CATGTGDSNQPQHF
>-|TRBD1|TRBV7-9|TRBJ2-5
TGTGCCAGCAGCTTAGCCACCCCTGGACAGGGGGCAGAGACCCAGTACTTC
CASSLATPGQGAETQYF
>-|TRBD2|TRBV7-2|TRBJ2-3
TGTGCCAGCAGCTTAGTAGCGGGAGCCGGAGATACGCAGTATTTT
CASSLVAGAGDTQYF
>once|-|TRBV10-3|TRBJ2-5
TGTGCCATCAGTCGCGGACGGGCCCAAGAGACCCAGTACTTC
CAISRGRAQETQYF
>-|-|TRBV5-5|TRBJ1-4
TGTGCCAGGCGGGAGGGACTTTCAACTAATGAAAAACTGTTTTTT
CARREGLSTNEKLFF
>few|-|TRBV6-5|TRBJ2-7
TGTGCCAGCAGTTACTCGCTGGCAGCCTCCTACGAGCAGTACTTC
CASSYSLAASYEQYF
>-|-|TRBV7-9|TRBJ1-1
TGTGCCAGCAGCTTAGGGTTGACCACTGAAGCTTTCTTT
CASSLGLTTEAFF
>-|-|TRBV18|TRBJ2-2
TGTGCCAGCTCACCACTTCTTGGGGGCAGCACCGGGGAGCTGTTTTTT
CASSPLLGGSTGELFF
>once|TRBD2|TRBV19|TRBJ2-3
TGTGCCAGTAGTTTTTCAGCGGGAGCTAGCACAGATACGCAGTATTTT
CASSFSAGASTDTQYF
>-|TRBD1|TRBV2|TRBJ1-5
TGTGCCAGCAGTTGGACAGGCCCGGCTGATCAGCCCCAGCATTTT
CASSWTGPADQPQHF
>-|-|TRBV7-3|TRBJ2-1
TGTGCCAGCAGCTTAGATGACGGGGAGTTCGGTGAGCAGTTCTTC
CASSLDDGEFGEQFF
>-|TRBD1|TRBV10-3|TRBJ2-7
TGTGCCATCAGGCGGACAGGGCAAGGCTACGAGCAGTACTTC
CAIRRTGQGYEQYF
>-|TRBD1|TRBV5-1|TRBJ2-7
TGCGCCAGCAGTTCGGGACAGGGGGCAGGAAACGAGCAGTACTTC
CASSSGQGAGNEQYF
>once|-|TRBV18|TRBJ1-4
TGTGCCAGCTCACCATACTTTCCGGGGTTGGGTGAAAAACTGTTTTTT
CASSPYFPGLGEKLFF
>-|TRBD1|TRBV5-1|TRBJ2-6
TGCGCCAGCAGACACCCGGACAGGGCCTCTGGGGCCAACGTCCTGACTTTC
CASRHPDRASGANVLTF
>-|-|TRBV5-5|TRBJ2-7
TGTGCCAGCAGCCTAACGTCTTACTACGAGCAGTACTTC
CASSLTSYYEQYF
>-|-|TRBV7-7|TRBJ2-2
TGTGCTAGCAGCTTTAGTCCCTTTACCGGGGAGCTGTTTTTT
CASSFSPFTGELFF
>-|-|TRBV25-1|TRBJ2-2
TGTGCCAGCAGTGAAAGAATGGTCGGGGAGCTGTTTTTT
CASSERMVGELFF
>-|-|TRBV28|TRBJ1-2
TGTGCCAGCAGTTTATTTTCAGTTAGTGGCTACACCTTC
CASSLFSVSGYTF
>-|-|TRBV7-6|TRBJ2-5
TGTGCCAGCAGCCCCCGGGACCAAGAGACCCAGTACTTC
CASSPRDQETQYF
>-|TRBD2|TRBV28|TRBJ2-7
TGTGCCAGCAGTTCCCCATGGACTAGCGGGAGTAGCTACGAGCAGTACTTC
CASSSPWTSGSSYEQYF
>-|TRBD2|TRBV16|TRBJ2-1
TGTGCCAGCAGCCAATCGATTGAACTAGCGGGAGTCGATGAGCAGTTCTTC
CASSQSIELAGVDEQFF
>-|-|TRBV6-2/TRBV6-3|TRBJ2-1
TGTGCCAGCAGTCACACCTACAACAATGAGCAGTTCTTC
CASSHTYNNEQFF
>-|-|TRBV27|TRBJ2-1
TGTGCCAGCAGATACCAACATAACAATGAGCAGTTCTTC
CASRYQHNNEQFF
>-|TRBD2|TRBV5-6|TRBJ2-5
TGTGCCAGCAGCCCGGGACTAGAAGAGACCCAGTACTTC
CASSPGLEETQYF
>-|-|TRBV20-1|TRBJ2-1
TGCAGTGCTAGTTACGACTGGAGCTCCTACAATGAGCAGTTCTTC
CSASYDWSSYNEQFF
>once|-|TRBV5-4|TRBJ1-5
TGTGCCAGCAGCCTACAGGGAGGCGGTCAGCCCCAGCATTTT
CASSLQGGGQPQHF
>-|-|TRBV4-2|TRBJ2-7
TGTGCCAGCAGCCAAGATCGCGGGACCGACTACGAGCAGTACTTC
CASSQDRGTDYEQYF
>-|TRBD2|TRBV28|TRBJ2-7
TGTGCCAGCCGCCACCCCCAGACTAGCGGGGAGCAGTACTTC
CASRHPQTSGEQYF
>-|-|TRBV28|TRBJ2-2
TGTGCCAGCAGTCACACGACTTTCGGGAACGCCGGGGAGCTGTTTTTT
CASSHTTFGNAGELFF
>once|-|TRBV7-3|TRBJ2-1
TGTGCCAGCAGCCCCGGACGGGGGGCCAATGAGCAGTTCTTC
CASSPGRGANEQFF
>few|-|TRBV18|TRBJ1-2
TGTGCCAGCTCAGGGACGCTTCGAGGGGGCTACACCTTC
CASSGTLRGGYTF
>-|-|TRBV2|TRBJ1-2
TGTGCCAGCAGTGTCTATGGGGGGGCCGTTGGCTACACCTTC
CASSVYGGAVGYTF
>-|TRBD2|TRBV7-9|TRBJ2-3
TGTGCCAGCAGCTTAGGGCTAGCGGGAGGGCCAGGCACAGATACGCAGTATTTT
CASSLGLAGGPGTDTQYF
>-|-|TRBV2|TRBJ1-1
TGTGCCAGCAGTGTTGGCAGGGTATTGGCTGAAGCTTTCTTT
CASSVGRVLAEAFF
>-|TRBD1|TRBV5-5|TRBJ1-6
TGTGCCAGCAGCTTTGGGACAGGGGCAAGTAAGAATTCACCCCTCCACTTT
CASSFGTGASKNSPLHF
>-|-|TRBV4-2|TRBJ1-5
TGTGCCAGCAGCCAAGTGGGGCAGCCCCAGCATTTT
CASSQVGQPQHF
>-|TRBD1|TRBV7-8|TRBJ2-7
TGTGCCAGCAGTCGACCGGGACAGTCGCCGCGCTTC
CASSRPGQSPRF
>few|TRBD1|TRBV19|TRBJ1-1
TGTGCCAGTAGGAAACCGGGACAGGGATGGACTGAAGCTTTCTTT
CASRKPGQGWTEAFF
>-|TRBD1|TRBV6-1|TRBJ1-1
TGTGCCAGCAGTGTACGGGACAGGTCGGGGAACACTGAAGCTTTCTTT
CASSVRDRSGNTEAFF
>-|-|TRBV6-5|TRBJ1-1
TGTGCCAGCAGTTACCAAGCAGGGAACAGAAGGACTGAAGCTTTCTTT
CASSYQAGNRRTEAFF
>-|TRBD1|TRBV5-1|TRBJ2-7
TGCGCCAGCAGCTTGGAGGGGGCTCAATCCTACGAGCAGTACTTC
CASSLEGAQSYEQYF
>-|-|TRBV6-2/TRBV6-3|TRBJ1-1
TGTGCCAGCAGTAAGGACAGTAGATACGGAGGCACTGAAGCTTTCTTT
CASSKDSRYGGTEAFF
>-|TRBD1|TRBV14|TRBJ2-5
TGTGCCAGCAGCCGGCACGGGACAGAGGGAGAGACCCAGTACTTC
CASSRHGTEGETQYF
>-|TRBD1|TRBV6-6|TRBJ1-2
TGTGCCAGCAGTTACCGTCAGGGGGCGGGAGGCTACACCTTC
CASSYRQGAGGYTF
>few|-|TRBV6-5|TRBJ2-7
TGTGCCAGCAGTTACGGTCGTTCGGGGTACGAGCAGTACTTC
CASSYGRSGYEQYF